A single sample is the source of the 8 T cell receptor beta chains below, sequenced in a study of CD8+CD57+ T cells in acquired aplastic anemia. Sequenced patients had shown CD8+CD57+ cell expansion by flow cytometry. Genomic DNA, serving as template, underwent TCR beta VDJ and CDR3 profiling. TCRdb re-called the reads with MiXCR, one entry per CDR3 protein. The profile shows hundreds of thousands of distinct CDR3 sequences, around 30% of them singletons. The sample comprised sorted CD4+, CD8+, or CD8+CD57+ T cells (not recorded which) from PBMCs. The source of these receptors is a human donor with aplastic anemia.

This clonotype was recorded many times. CDR3 bases: TGCGCCAGCAGATGGGAGGAGAGCTATGGCTACACCTTC. This encodes CASRWEESYGYTF. The chain has TRBV5-1 and TRBJ1-2; D unresolved. The V gene lost 5 bases and the J gene lost 4 bases, with 12 bases spanning the gap. The CDR3 runs 13 residues. The V gene's germline CDR1 is SGHRS and CDR2 YFSETQ. Complete variable domain (other parts from reference TRBV5-1 and TRBJ1-2): KAGVTQTPRYLIKTRGQQVTLSCSPISGHRSVSWYQQTPGQGLQFLFEYFSETQRNKGNFPGRFSGRQFSNSRSEMNVSTLELGDSALYLCASRWEESYGYTFGSGTRLTVV.

Concerning this clonotype itself: This may arise from a read error, as a much more abundant clone is one base away. The chain's CDR3 is CASSLRSGSEQYF. The CDR3 region has the DNA TGTGCCAGCAGTTTACGATCTGGCTCCGAGCAGTACTTC. V usage is TRBV12-3 or TRBV12-4 and J usage is TRBJ2-7; D unresolved. V lost 2 bases to trimming and J lost 6 bases, with 11 bases between them. The CDR3 spans 13 residues.

This sequence joins TRBV11-2 and TRBJ2-1; TRBD2 aligns across 11 bases. Germline-derived CDR1 and CDR2 are SGHAT and FQNNGV. V gave up 2 bases and J gave up 1 base; unmatched junction bases: 16. The length of the CDR3 is 21 residues. CDR3 sequence (DNA): TGTGCCAGCAGCTTATCCTCGTTTCGGGCTAGCGGGAGGTGGTCCTACAATGAGCAGTTCTTC. It translates to CASSLSSFRASGRWSYNEQFF.

This clonotype was counted many times. The rearrangement links TRBV5-1 to TRBJ2-7; maybe TRBD1 (6 bases). The V gene lost 5 bases and the J gene lost 4 bases, with 19 bases spanning the gap. The CDR3 consists of 15 residues. The germline CDR1 and CDR2 sequences are SGHRS and YFSETQ. The CDR3 region is CASSRVAGERYEQYF. CDR3 sequence (DNA): TGCGCCAGCAGTCGGGTGGCAGGGGAAAGATACGAGCAGTACTTC.

The chain couples TRBV20-1 to TRBJ2-1, with 8 bases that match TRBD2. This CDR3 is 14 amino acids long. V shed 3 bases and J 3 bases; nucleotides not matched to a gene: 4. Per the germline V gene, CDR1 is DFQATT and CDR2 is SNEGSKA (reference sequence). The CDR3 nucleotides read TGCAGTGCTAGCGCCGGGAGGGACTACAATGAGCAGTTCTTC. Translating gives CSASAGRDYNEQFF.

The chain is built from TRBV6-1 and TRBJ2-1; tentatively, D is TRBD2 (5 bases). The CDR3 has 14 residues. V was pared by 4 bases and J by 6 bases, with 13 bases between. Germline V gene data show CDR1 as MNHNS and CDR2 as SASEGT. The CDR3 reads CASSGGRGGNEQFF. The CDR3 bases are TGTGCCAGCAGTGGAGGGAGAGGAGGCAATGAGCAGTTCTTC.

This clonotype showed up many times. J is TRBJ1-6 and V is TRBV7-2; possibly TRBD1 for D (6 bases). The CDR3 sequence is 15 residues long. V was clipped by 5 bases and J by 7 bases, with 15 bases between them. Germline V gene lookup returns CDR1 SGHTA and CDR2 FQGNSA. The CDR3 DNA is TGTGCCAGCAGCAAGCACAGGGTGGGAAATTCACCCCTCCACTTT. Its protein product is CASSKHRVGNSPLHF.

The rearrangement uses TRBV5-1 and TRBJ2-1; perhaps TRBD1 as D (5 bases). The germline V gene encodes CDR1 SGHRS and CDR2 YFSETQ. The V end lost 4 bases, the J end lost 5 bases, and 13 bases lay between the germline ends. The CDR3 is 14 residues long. This CDR3 is CASSLHRSDNEQFF. Written as DNA, the CDR3 is TGCGCCAGCAGCCTACACAGGTCCGACAATGAGCAGTTCTTC.